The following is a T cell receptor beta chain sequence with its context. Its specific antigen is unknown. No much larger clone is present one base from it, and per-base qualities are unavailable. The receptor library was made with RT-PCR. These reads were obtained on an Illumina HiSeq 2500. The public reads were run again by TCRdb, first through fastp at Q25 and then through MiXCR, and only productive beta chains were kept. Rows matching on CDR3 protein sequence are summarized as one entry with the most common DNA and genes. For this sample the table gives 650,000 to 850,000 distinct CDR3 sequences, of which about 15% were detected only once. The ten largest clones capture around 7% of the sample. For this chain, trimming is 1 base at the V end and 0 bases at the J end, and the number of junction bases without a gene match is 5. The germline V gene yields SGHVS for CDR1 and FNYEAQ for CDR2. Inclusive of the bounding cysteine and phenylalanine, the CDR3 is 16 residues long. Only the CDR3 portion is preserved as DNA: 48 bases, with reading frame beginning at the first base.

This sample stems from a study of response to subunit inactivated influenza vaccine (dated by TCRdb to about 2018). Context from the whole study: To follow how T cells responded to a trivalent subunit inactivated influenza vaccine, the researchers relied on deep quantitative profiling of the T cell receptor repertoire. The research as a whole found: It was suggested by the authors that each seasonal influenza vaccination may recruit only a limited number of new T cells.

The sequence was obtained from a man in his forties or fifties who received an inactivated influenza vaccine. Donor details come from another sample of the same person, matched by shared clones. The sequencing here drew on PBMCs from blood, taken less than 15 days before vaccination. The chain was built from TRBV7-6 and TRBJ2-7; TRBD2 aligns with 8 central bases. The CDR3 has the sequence CASSLEASGFSYEQYF. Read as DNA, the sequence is TGTGCCAGCAGCTTAGAAGCTAGCGGGTTCTCCTACGAGCAGTACTTC.